Listed here are 9 T cell receptor beta chains from one sample, sequenced in a study of T-cell reconstitution after alpha-beta-depleted transplantation in children. Preparation of the TCRbeta library was carried out with unique molecular identifiers. TCRdb re-derived calls from the PCR reads in MiXCR, one entry per CDR3 protein. This sample has about 610,000 distinct CDR3 sequences, with 10% found just once. The sequencing used PBMCs from the stem cell graft donor, collected from the stem cell graft. Every receptor here comes from a human donor who donated a stem cell graft to a child with acute myeloid leukemia.

The V gene is TRBV6-1, the J gene TRBJ1-1; no reliable D call. The CDR3 consists of 14 residues. The germline CDR1 and CDR2 sequences are MNHNS and SASEGT. Trimming removed 4 bases at V and 5 bases at J, with 14 bases between. CDR3 DNA: TGTGCCAGCAGTGCGACGGTGGAACAGACTGAAGCTTTCTTT. Protein product: CASSATVEQTEAFF.

This clonotype appeared a few times. The chain recombines TRBV5-5 with TRBJ2-1, with a tentative D call TRBD1 (6 bases). The CDR3 loop spans 15 amino acids. V lost 4 bases and J 1 base, leaving 12 bases between the germline ends. Germline V gene lookup returns CDR1 SGHKS and CDR2 YYEKEE (reference sequence). CDR3 coding DNA: TGTGCCAGCAGCAACCTACAGGGATCCTACAATGAGCAGTTCTTC. This gives the protein CASSNLQGSYNEQFF.

At least ten counts were recorded for this clonotype. In DNA form, the CDR3 reads TGTGCCATCAGGGACAGGGCATATGGCTACACCTTC. Amino acids: CAIRDRAYGYTF. The chain links TRBV10-3 to TRBJ1-2; 8 nucleotides line up with TRBD1. The V gene end was trimmed by 6 bases and the J gene end by 5 bases; junction bases not matched to a gene: 2. The CDR3 has 12 amino acids. Germline values: CDR1 ENHRY, CDR2 SYGVKD.

This chain connects TRBV20-1 to TRBJ2-1; 10 bases align to TRBD2. CDR1 is DFQATT and CDR2 is SNEGSKA in the germline V gene (reference sequence). The CDR3 is made up of 16 amino acids. Trimming at V came to 3 bases and at J to 6 bases, leaving 11 bases not matched to a gene. CDR3 coding DNA: TGCAGTGCTAGGCCCTGGGGCAGCGGGAGGGCCAATGAGCAGTTCTTC. Amino acid sequence: CSARPWGSGRANEQFF.

This clonotype was recorded many times. The genes are TRBV6-5 and TRBJ1-1, with D perhaps TRBD1 (6 bases). V lost 6 bases and J 1 base, leaving 15 bases between the germline ends. CDR3 length: 15 residues. Per the germline V gene, CDR1 is MNHEY and CDR2 is SVGAGI. The CDR3 DNA reads TGTGCCAGCAGGCGGGGACAAATTGGGAACACTGAAGCTTTCTTT. It yields the protein CASRRGQIGNTEAFF.

This clonotype was counted many times. This sequence joins TRBV5-1 and TRBJ2-3; unclear D gene. V gave up 5 bases and J gave up 0 bases, with 10 bases separating them. This CDR3 comprises 14 residues. Germline V gene lookup returns CDR1 SGHRS and CDR2 YFSETQ. The CDR3 sequence: CASRPFGSTDTQYF. The DNA for the CDR3 is TGCGCCAGCAGGCCCTTCGGGAGCACAGATACGCAGTATTTT.

This clonotype has ten or more counts. CDR3 nucleotides: TGTGCCAGCAGCCAAGATCCTAGGGACAGGGGGGTTCTTAGCTCCTACAATGAGCAGTTCTTC. It encodes CASSQDPRDRGVLSSYNEQFF. The V gene is TRBV4-2, the J gene TRBJ2-1, with 11 bases that match TRBD1. CDR3 length equals 21 residues. Germline lookup yields CDR1 LGHNA and CDR2 YNFKEQ. With 0 bases clipped from V and 0 bases from J, the junction kept 13 bases outside the gene matches.

In this sample, this clonotype turned up many times. The chain combines TRBV12-3 or TRBV12-4 with TRBJ2-2; 11 nucleotides line up with TRBD2. V was clipped by 5 bases and J by 4 bases; unmatched bases: 6. The CDR3 runs 16 residues. The CDR3 protein is CASSPTSGSVTGELFF. DNA of the CDR3: TGTGCCAGCAGTCCCACTAGCGGGAGCGTCACCGGGGAGCTGTTTTTT.

The chain carries TRBV9 and TRBJ2-3; 9 nucleotides match TRBD1. J gave up 1 base and V 7 bases, and 7 bases lay outside the gene matches. The CDR3 is 15 residues long. Germline values: CDR1 SGDLS, CDR2 YYNGEE. DNA of the CDR3: TGTGCCAGCGCTAACAGGGGGCGCGGCACAGATACGCAGTATTTT. It translates to CASANRGRGTDTQYF.